A selection of T cell receptor beta chains follows, all from one sample in a study of identical twins. TCRdb fed the 5' RACE reads into MiXCR, producing one record per CDR3 protein. This sample has hundreds of thousands of distinct CDR3 sequences, with around 7.4% found just once. A further study also used this sample, focusing on yellow fever vaccine responses in identical twins.

Material for sequencing was PBMCs. These TCRs come from a young woman in good health. Each CDR3 is given with its conserved first and last residue. Each record gives: clone size, D gene, J gene, V gene, CDR3 DNA, CDR3 protein. D genes are given only for firm matches. Rows may omit the clone size; those that give it use once, few, many or a size class.

>.|.|TRBJ2-3|TRBV5-5
TGTGCCAGCAGCTCTGAGCGAGCGGGCACAGATACGCAGTATTTT
CASSSERAGTDTQYF
>.|TRBD2|TRBJ2-3|TRBV28
TGTGCCAGCTTACCTCCCACCGGGAGGGCGACAGATACGCAGTATTTT
CASLPPTGRATDTQYF
>.|.|TRBJ1-1|TRBV3-1
TGTGCCAGCAGCCAAGTCCCCAGCGGGACTGAAGCTTTCTTT
CASSQVPSGTEAFF
>few|TRBD1|TRBJ2-2|TRBV4-1
TGCGCCAGCAGCCAAACCAACAGGGGGCCCGGGGAGCTGTTTTTT
CASSQTNRGPGELFF
>.|.|TRBJ2-7|TRBV6-5
TGTGCCAGCAGTTACGCCTCCGACTCCTACGAGCAGTACTTC
CASSYASDSYEQYF
>.|.|TRBJ2-1|TRBV29-1
TGCAGCGTTGAAGGGGTTTGGGGGAGTTCACCCCCAGGCTCCTACAATGAGCAGTTCTTC
CSVEGVWGSSPPGSYNEQFF
>.|.|TRBJ1-2|TRBV5-1
TGCGCCAGCAGCATAGCCGGGCCCGAATATTATGGCTACACCTTC
CASSIAGPEYYGYTF
>many|.|TRBJ1-5|TRBV27
TGTGCCAGCAGTTTATACGGAAGGCAGCCCCAGCATTTT
CASSLYGRQPQHF
>many|.|TRBJ1-5|TRBV20-1
TGCAGTGCTAGAGGCGGACTGGGGAATCAGCCCCAGCATTTT
CSARGGLGNQPQHF
>few|.|TRBJ2-2|TRBV20-1
TGCAGTGCTAGATGGAAGGCCGGGGAGCTGTTTTTT
CSARWKAGELFF
>few|.|TRBJ2-1|TRBV3-1
TGTGCCAGCAGCCAAGACCACCGGCCGTTCTTC
CASSQDHRPFF
>.|.|TRBJ2-5|TRBV20-1
TGCAGTGCTAGAGAATACAGGGATAGCGAGACCCAGTACTTC
CSAREYRDSETQYF
>few|TRBD2|TRBJ2-1|TRBV28
TGTGCCAGCAGCTTCGGGGGGGCCCCCTACAATGAGCAGTTCTTC
CASSFGGAPYNEQFF
>.|.|TRBJ1-2|TRBV10-3
TGTGCCATCAGCCAGGGAAAAGGCTACACCTTC
CAISQGKGYTF